This T cell receptor (beta chain) was observed in a study of blood T cell repertoires in COVID-19. Study context: Collection of acute and convalescent COVID-19 samples took place in the United States, Italy and Spain. PBMCs, B-cell-depleted T cells, or T cells were the source of the cDNA or gDNA that made up the material.

Authors' data handling: Reference gene primer amplification in the assay estimated nucleated cell counts. Repertoires were generated with immunoSEQ multiplex PCR, while TCRdb's copy carries only in-frame clones and drops some. The V and J calls and the clone size are those of that table, but D and trimming were determined from the DNA. This sample has 250,000 to 350,000 clones, with over 75% found just once. Germline V gene data show CDR1 as LGHDT and CDR2 as YNNKEL (reference sequence). V lost 0 bases, J lost 5 bases, and 13 bases lay in between. The CDR3 sequence is 15 residues long. The chain is built from TRBV3-1 (or the pseudogene TRBV3-2) and TRBJ2-5, with a weak D call TRBD2 (5 bases). Sequencing used peripheral blood. The source of this sequence is a human donor with COVID-19, enrolled during active disease. The donor label of this sample is uncertain. The CDR3 nucleotides read TGTGCCAGCAGCCAAGATGTTGGGAGCCGTGAGACCCAGTACTTC. Translating gives CASSQDVGSRETQYF.